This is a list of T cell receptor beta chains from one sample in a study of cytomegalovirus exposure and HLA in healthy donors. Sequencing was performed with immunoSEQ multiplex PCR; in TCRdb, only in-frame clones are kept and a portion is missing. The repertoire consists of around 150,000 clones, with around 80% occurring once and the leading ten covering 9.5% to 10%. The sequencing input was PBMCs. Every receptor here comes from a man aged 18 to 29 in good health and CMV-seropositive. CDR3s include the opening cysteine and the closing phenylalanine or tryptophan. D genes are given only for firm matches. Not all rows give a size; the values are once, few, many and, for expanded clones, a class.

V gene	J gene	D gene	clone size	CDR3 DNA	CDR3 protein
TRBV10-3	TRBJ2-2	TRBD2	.	TGTGCCACCTTAAGGACTAGCTGGAACACCGGGGAGCTGTTTTTT	CATLRTSWNTGELFF
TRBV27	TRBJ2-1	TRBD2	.	TGTGCCAGCAGTTTATTCGGGACTAGCGGGAGCGTTTACAATGAGCAGTTCTTC	CASSLFGTSGSVYNEQFF
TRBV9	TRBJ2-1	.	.	TGTGCCAGCAGCGTAGTGGCCGAGCGGCCAAGCTCCTACAATGAGCAGTTCTTC	CASSVVAERPSSYNEQFF
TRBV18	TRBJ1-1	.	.	TGTGCCAGCTCACCCCCGGGACAAAGGAACACTGAAGCTTTCTTT	CASSPPGQRNTEAFF
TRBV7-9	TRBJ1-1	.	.	TGTTCCAGCAGCCCCGCCTATGGGAACACTGAAGCTTTCTTT	CSSSPAYGNTEAFF
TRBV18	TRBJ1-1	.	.	TGTGCCAGCTCATCCGGGACTGAAGCTTTCTTT	CASSSGTEAFF
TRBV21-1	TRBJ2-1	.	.	TGTGCCAGCAGCACTAGAGAGACTAGCGGGGGGCCGCACAATGAGCAGTTCTTC	CASSTRETSGGPHNEQFF
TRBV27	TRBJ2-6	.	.	TGTGCCAGCATTCCTCCGACGCAATTCAGCTCTGGGGCCAACGGCCTGACTTTC	CASIPPTQFSSGANGLTF
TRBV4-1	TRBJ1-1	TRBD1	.	TGCGCCAGCAGCCAAGACAGGGGGCGAGGGGCTTTCTTT	CASSQDRGRGAFF
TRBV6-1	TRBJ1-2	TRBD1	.	TGTGCCAGCGCCCCGGACAGGGGCCTATATGGCTACACCTTC	CASAPDRGLYGYTF
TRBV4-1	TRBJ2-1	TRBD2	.	TGCGCCAGCAGCCAAGAGGGGACTAGCGGGTTCTACAATGAGCAGTTCTTC	CASSQEGTSGFYNEQFF
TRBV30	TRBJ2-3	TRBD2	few	TGTGCCTGGAGTGTAGGGACTAGCGGGGGGGCAGATACGCAGTATTTT	CAWSVGTSGGADTQYF
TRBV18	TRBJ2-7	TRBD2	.	TGTGCCAGCTCACCACCAGGACTAGCGGGAGGGTACGAGCAGTACTTC	CASSPPGLAGGYEQYF
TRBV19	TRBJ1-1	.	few	TGTGCCAGTAGTGGGGGACACTTGAACACTGAAGCTTTCTTT	CASSGGHLNTEAFF
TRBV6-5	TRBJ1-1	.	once	TGTGCCACCAAAGACTCAATGCGAGGGAACACTGAAGCTTTCTTT	CATKDSMRGNTEAFF
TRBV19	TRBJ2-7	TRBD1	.	TGTGCCAGTACTCCAACAGGGGGCTCCTACGAGCAGTACTTC	CASTPTGGSYEQYF
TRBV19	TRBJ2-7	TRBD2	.	TGTGCCAGTAGCGGACTAGGGAGCGGGTCCTACGAGCAGTACTTC	CASSGLGSGSYEQYF
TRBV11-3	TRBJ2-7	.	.	TGTGCCAGCAGCCAAGAGGTGGACAGTTCCGAGCAGTACTTC	CASSQEVDSSEQYF
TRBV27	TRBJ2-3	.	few	TGTGCCAGCAGTTTCCCCTCCAGCGGCACAGATACGCAGTATTTT	CASSFPSSGTDTQYF
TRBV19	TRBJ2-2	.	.	TGTGCCAGTAATCCCGGGGCCGGGGAGCTGTTTTTT	CASNPGAGELFF
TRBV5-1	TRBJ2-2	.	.	TGCGCCAGCAGCTTGGTCGGGGTTTCCACCGGGGAGCTGTTTTTT	CASSLVGVSTGELFF
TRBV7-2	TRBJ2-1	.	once	TGTGCCAGCAGCTTTTCATCAGCCCTAGGTTACCACAATGAGCAGTTCTTC	CASSFSSALGYHNEQFF
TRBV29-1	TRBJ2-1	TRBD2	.	TGCAGCGTTGGCGGGGGTACCTACAATGAGCAGTTCTTC	CSVGGGTYNEQFF
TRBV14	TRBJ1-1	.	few	TGTGCCAGCAGCCGAAGCATGGGGGGCACTGAAGCTTTCTTT	CASSRSMGGTEAFF
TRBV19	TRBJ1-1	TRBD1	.	TGTGCCAGTAGAAGAAACCGGGACAGGGGTACTGAAGCTTTCTTT	CASRRNRDRGTEAFF
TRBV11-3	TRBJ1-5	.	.	TGTGCCAGCAGCATTGACAGTGGAAGATATCAGCCCCAGCATTTT	CASSIDSGRYQPQHF
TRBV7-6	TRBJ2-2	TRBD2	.	TGTGCCAGCAGCTCCATTAGCGGGAGGACGAACACCGGGGAGCTGTTTTTT	CASSSISGRTNTGELFF
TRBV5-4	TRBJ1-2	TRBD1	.	TGTGCCAGCAGCCCTGAACCGGGACAGTTTCTCTATGGCTACACCTTC	CASSPEPGQFLYGYTF
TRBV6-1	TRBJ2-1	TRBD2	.	TGTGCCAGCAATAGACTAGCCACCAATGAGCAGTTCTTC	CASNRLATNEQFF
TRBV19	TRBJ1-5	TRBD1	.	TGTGCCAGTAGTACAGGGGGACAGGGTGACCCGTATAGCAATCAGCCCCAGCATTTT	CASSTGGQGDPYSNQPQHF
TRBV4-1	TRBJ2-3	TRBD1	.	TGCGCCAGCAGCCAAGCCCCTGGGACAGGGGGGTCAGATACGCAGTATTTT	CASSQAPGTGGSDTQYF
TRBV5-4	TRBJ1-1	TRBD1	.	TGTGCCAGCAGCTTAGTCGGGACAGGGGAAGATAACACTGAAGCTTTCTTT	CASSLVGTGEDNTEAFF
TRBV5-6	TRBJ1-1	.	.	TGTGCCAGCAGCTTGTTAGTCAGGGTCAACACTGAAGCTTTCTTT	CASSLLVRVNTEAFF
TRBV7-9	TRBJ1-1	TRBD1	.	TGTGCCAGCAGCTTAGGACAGGGGGAGAACACTGAAGCTTTCTTT	CASSLGQGENTEAFF
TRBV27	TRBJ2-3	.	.	TGTGCCAGCAGTTTATCCAAACAGGACTACCCTAGCACAGATACGCAGTATTTT	CASSLSKQDYPSTDTQYF